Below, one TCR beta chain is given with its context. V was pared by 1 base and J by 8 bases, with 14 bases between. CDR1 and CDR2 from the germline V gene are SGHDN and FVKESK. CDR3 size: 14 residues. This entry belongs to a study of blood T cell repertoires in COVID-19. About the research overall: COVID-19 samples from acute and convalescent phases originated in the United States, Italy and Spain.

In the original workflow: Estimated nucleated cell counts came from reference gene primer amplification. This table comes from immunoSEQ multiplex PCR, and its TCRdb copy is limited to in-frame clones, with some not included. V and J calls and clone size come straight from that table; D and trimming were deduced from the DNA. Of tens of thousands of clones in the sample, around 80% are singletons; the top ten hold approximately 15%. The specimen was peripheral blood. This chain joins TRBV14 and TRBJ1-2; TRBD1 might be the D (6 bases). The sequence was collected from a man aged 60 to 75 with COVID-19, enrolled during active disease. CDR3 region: CASSQAPQGVGYTF. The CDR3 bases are TGTGCCAGCAGCCAAGCCCCACAGGGAGTCGGCTACACCTTC.